This TCR beta chain was obtained from a study of CD8 T cells in Susac syndrome. Random-hexamer reverse transcription was applied to roughly 0.5 to 1 ug RNA. One entry per CDR3 protein results from TCRdb running MiXCR on the immunoSEQ multiplex PCR reads. The sample contains a few hundred thousand distinct CDR3 sequences, 95% of which appear only once. Trimming took off 6 bases at V and 5 bases at J, with 16 bases between the two ends. The CDR3 length is 14 residues. TEMRA cells underwent FACS enrichment and CD8+ and CD4+ T cells underwent negative isolation. The sequence came from a human donor with multiple sclerosis. The chain couples TRBV12-3 or TRBV12-4 to TRBJ1-2, with D unresolved. Material: CD4+ T cells from PBMCs. CDR3 DNA: TGTGCCAGCAGCTACAGCCGCGTTTGGTATGGCTACACCTTC. Amino acid sequence: CASSYSRVWYGYTF.